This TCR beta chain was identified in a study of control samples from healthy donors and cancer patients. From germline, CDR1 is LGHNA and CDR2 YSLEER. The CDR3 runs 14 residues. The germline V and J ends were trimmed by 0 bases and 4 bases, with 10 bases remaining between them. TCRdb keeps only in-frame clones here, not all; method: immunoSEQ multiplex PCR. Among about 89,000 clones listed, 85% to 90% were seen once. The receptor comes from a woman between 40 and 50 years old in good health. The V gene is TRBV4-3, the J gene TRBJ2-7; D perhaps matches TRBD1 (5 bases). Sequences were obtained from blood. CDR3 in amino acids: CASSQDLGRYEQYF. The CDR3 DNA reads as TGCGCCAGCAGCCAAGATTTGGGGCGTTACGAGCAGTACTTC.